What follows are 10 T cell receptor beta chains derived from one specimen sequenced in a study of blood T cells in healthy people across ages. Alongside a J-beta primer mix, a sample-barcoded 5' primer served in a second PCR lasting about 7 to 12 cycles. MiXCR was run by TCRdb on the 5' RACE reads, yielding one entry per CDR3 protein. The table shows 700,000 to 1,000,000 distinct CDR3 sequences, with more than 40% occurring only once. Sequencing was done on a sample of blood. The receptors here all came from a man aged 55 to 69 in good health.

The chain has TRBV10-3 and TRBJ1-5; tentative D call: TRBD1 (6 bases). Germline lookup yields CDR1 ENHRY and CDR2 SYGVKD. The CDR3 length is 13 residues. V lost 3 bases and J lost 14, with 17 bases in between. The CDR3 here is CAISERGKDSEHF. CDR3 DNA: TGTGCCATCAGTGAAAGGGGCAAGGACAGTGAGCATTTT.

The gene calls are TRBV19 and TRBJ2-2; 10 nucleotides align to TRBD1. Germline loops: CDR1 LNHDA, CDR2 SQIVND (reference sequence). With V trimmed by 5 bases and J by 4 bases, 7 bases remained unmatched. The CDR3 extends over 16 amino acids. This chain's CDR3 is CASSPRTGGSTGELFF. The CDR3 bases are TGTGCCAGTAGTCCGCGGACAGGGGGGTCCACCGGGGAGCTGTTTTTT.

The DNA for the CDR3 is TGTGCCAGCAGCCGGGACAGTAACTACGAGCAGTACTTC. Translated: CASSRDSNYEQYF. The rearrangement uses TRBV7-2 and TRBJ2-7, with 7 bases that match TRBD1. CDR3 length: 13 residues. The germline V gene has CDR1 SGHTA and CDR2 FQGNSA. Trimming at V came to 5 bases and at J to 3 bases, leaving 4 bases not matched to a gene.

This clonotype occurred once. This chain connects TRBV11-2 to TRBJ2-4, with D uncertain. The last part of the DNA fits TRBJ2-7 better; the J call may be wrong. Germline V lookup: CDR1 SGHAT, CDR2 FQNNGV. This CDR3 is 14 amino acids long. For the CDR3, the DNA is TGTGCCAGCAGTAGGAATCTACTATCCTACGAGCAGTACTTC. It translates to CASSRNLLSYEQYF.

The chain has TRBV5-1 and TRBJ1-2; 7 nucleotides agree with TRBD1. Germline-derived CDR1 and CDR2 are SGHRS and YFSETQ. The CDR3 runs to 15 residues. The V segment lost 5 bases and the J segment 2 bases; nucleotides outside the gene matches: 9. The CDR3 DNA reads as TGCGCCAGCAGTCGTGAGAGACAGGGCAACTATGGCTACACCTTC. This codes for CASSRERQGNYGYTF.

The gene calls are TRBV20-1 and TRBJ2-2; 8 bases are a match to TRBD1. CDR1 and CDR2 (germline): DFQATT, SNEGSKA (reference sequence). This CDR3 contains 14 residues. The ends lost 6 bases at V and 0 bases at J; junction bases unmatched: 3. DNA for the CDR3: TGCAGTGCACGGACAGGGACGAACACCGGGGAGCTGTTTTTT. The encoded protein is CSARTGTNTGELFF.

This clonotype was detected a few times. The rearrangement uses TRBV7-6 and TRBJ2-1; 11 bases map to TRBD1. With V trimmed by 1 base and J by 9 bases, 5 bases remained unmatched. This CDR3 has 15 amino acids. Germline CDR1 reads SGHVS; CDR2 reads FNYEAQ. The CDR3 sequence is CASSLGTGGLGEQFF. Written as DNA, the CDR3 is TGTGCCAGCAGCTTAGGGACAGGGGGCCTCGGTGAGCAGTTCTTC.

J is TRBJ1-1 and V is TRBV4-1; D ambiguous. The germline V and J ends were trimmed by 1 base and 1 base, with 10 bases remaining between them. CDR3 size: 15 residues. Germline CDR1 and CDR2: MGHRA and YSYEKL. The CDR3 sequence is CASSQGRHQNTEAFF. The CDR3 DNA is TGCGCCAGCAGCCAAGGCAGACATCAGAACACTGAAGCTTTCTTT.

This chain uses TRBV6-6 with TRBJ1-2; D is unclear. Trimming shortened V by 8 bases and J by 6 bases, and 10 bases separated the two germline ends. CDR3 length: 11 amino acids. Germline CDR1 and CDR2: MNHNY and SVGAGI (reference sequence). The CDR3 bases are TGTGCCAGCTGGTCGGTAAATGGCTACACCTTC. Protein sequence: CASWSVNGYTF.

This chain uses TRBV7-2 with TRBJ2-1; the match to TRBD2 covers 15 bases. Looked up from germline, CDR1 is SGHTA and CDR2 is FQGNSA. The CDR3 sequence is 18 residues long. V was clipped by 1 base and J by 4 bases; unmatched bases: 5. The CDR3 loop reads CASSLEGTSGRFYNEQFF. The CDR3, as DNA: TGTGCCAGCAGCTTAGAGGGGACTAGCGGGAGGTTTTACAATGAGCAGTTCTTC.